In this sample, the clone carrying this T cell receptor beta chain turned up many times. Being one base from a much bigger clone, this may be a read error. The CDR3 has 17 amino acids. Germline V CDR1 and CDR2: MDHEN, SYDVKM. After removal of 8 bases from V and 3 bases from J, the junction contained 17 bases not matched to a gene. This sample is drawn from a study of metastatic and nonmetastatic thyroid tumors. Each patient went into thyroid surgery without having received any treatment. TCRdb ran MiXCR on the PCR reads. The sample has about 32,000 clones, 15% to 20% seen once. The material sequenced was blood. The clonotype comes from a female donor with papillary thyroid cancer or a benign thyroid nodule (not recorded which). Some clones in this sample may be carry-over from other donors' samples. This sequence joins TRBV28 and TRBJ2-5; TRBD2 aligns across 8 bases. The CDR3 DNA is TGTGCCAGCGGTTCGGGGGGGGGGTACGCGGGAGAAGAGACCCAGTACTTC. Encoded protein: CASGSGGGYAGEETQYF.